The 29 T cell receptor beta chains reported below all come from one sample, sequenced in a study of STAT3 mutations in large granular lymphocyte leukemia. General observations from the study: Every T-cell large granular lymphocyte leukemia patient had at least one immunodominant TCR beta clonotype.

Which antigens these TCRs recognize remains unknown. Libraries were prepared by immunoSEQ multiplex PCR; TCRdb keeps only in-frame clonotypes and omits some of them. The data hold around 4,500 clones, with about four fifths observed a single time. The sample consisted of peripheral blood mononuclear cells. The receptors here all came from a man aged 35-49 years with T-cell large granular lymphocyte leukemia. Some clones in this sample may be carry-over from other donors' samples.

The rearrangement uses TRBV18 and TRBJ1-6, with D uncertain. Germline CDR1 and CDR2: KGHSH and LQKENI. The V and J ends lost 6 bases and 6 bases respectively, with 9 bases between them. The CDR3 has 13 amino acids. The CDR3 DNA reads TGTGCCAGCTCTCTGAAGTCTAATTCACCCCTCCACTTT. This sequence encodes CASSLKSNSPLHF.

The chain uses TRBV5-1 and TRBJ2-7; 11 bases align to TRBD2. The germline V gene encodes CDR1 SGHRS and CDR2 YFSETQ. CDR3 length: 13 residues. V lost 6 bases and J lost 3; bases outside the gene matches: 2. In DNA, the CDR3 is TGCGCCAGCACCGGGACTAGCGGCTACGAGCAGTACTTC. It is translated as CASTGTSGYEQYF.

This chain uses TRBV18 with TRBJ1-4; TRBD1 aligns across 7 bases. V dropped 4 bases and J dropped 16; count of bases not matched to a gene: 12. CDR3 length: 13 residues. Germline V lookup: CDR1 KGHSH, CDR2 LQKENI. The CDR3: CASSHNEWDSAFF. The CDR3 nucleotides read TGTGCCAGCTCACACAACGAGTGGGACAGCGCGTTTTTT.

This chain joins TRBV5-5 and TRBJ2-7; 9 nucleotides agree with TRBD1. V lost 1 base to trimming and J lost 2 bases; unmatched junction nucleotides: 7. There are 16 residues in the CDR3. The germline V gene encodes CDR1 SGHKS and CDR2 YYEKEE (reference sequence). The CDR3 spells CASSLFMDRGAYEQYF. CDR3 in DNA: TGTGCCAGCAGCTTGTTCATGGACAGGGGCGCCTACGAGCAGTACTTC.

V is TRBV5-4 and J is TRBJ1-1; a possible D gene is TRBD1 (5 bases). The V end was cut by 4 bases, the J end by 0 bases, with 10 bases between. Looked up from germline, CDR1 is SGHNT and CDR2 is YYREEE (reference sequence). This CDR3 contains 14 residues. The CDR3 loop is CASSHGAMNTEAFF. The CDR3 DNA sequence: TGTGCCAGCAGCCACGGGGCGATGAACACTGAAGCTTTCTTT.

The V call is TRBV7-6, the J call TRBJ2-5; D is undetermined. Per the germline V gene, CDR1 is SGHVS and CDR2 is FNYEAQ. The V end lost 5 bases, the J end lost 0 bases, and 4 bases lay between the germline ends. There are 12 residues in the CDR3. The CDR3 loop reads CASSPNQETQYF. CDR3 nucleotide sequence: TGTGCCAGCAGCCCCAACCAAGAGACCCAGTACTTC.

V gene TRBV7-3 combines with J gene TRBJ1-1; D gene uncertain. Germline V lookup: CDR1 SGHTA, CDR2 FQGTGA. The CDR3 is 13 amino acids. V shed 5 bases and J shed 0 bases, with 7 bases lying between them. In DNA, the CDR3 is TGTGCCAGCAGCCTTCAAATGAACACTGAAGCTTTCTTT. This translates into CASSLQMNTEAFF.

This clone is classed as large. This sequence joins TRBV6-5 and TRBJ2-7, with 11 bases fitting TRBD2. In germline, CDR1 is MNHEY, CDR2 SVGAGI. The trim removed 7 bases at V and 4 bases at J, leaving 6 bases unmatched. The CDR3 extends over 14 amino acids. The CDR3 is CASKVGLADYEQYF. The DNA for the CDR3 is TGTGCCAGCAAAGTGGGACTAGCGGATTACGAGCAGTACTTC.

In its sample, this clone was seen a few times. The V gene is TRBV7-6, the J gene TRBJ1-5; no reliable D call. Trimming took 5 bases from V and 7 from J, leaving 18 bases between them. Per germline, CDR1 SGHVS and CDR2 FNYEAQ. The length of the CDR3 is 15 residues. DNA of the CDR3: TGTGCCAGCAGCACGTTCGCGGAGATTCGGCAGCCCCAGCATTTT. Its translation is CASSTFAEIRQPQHF.

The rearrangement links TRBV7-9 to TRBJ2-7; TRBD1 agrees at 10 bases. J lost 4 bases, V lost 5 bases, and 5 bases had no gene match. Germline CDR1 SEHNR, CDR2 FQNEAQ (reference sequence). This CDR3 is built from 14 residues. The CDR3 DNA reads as TGTGCCAGCAGCCAGAGGGACAGGGGTTACGAGCAGTACTTC. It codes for CASSQRDRGYEQYF.

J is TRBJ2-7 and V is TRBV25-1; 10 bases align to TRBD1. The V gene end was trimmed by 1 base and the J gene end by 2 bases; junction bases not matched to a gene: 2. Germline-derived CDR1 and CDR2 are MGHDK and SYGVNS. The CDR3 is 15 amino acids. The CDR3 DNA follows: TGTGCCAGCAGTGAATTTGGGACAGGGGCCTACGAGCAGTACTTC. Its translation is CASSEFGTGAYEQYF.

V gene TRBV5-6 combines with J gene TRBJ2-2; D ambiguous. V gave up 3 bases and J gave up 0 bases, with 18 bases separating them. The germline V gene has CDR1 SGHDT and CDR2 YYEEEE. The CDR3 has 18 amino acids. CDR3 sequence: CASSYAYTAAPNTGELFF. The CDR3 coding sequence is TGTGCCAGCAGCTACGCCTACACCGCTGCCCCGAACACCGGGGAGCTGTTTTTT.

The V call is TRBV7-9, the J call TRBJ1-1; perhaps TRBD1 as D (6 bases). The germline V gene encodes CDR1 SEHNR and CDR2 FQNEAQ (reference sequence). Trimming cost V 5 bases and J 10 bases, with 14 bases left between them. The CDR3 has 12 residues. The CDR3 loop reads CASSLLGAGAFF. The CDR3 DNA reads TGTGCCAGCAGCCTATTGGGGGCGGGAGCTTTCTTT.

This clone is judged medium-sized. The CDR3 bases are TGTGCCACCAAAGGAGCCACTGAAGCTTTCTTT. Protein sequence: CATKGATEAFF. The V gene is TRBV15, the J gene TRBJ1-1; D remains ambiguous. The CDR3 contains 11 residues. Between the trimmed V and J ends, which lost 7 bases and 4 bases, there was a span of 7 bases. The V gene's germline CDR1 is LNHNV and CDR2 YYDKDF (reference sequence).

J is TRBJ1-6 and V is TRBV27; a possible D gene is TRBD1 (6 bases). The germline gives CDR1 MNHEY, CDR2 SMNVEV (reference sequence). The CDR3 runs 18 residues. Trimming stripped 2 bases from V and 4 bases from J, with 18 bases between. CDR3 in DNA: TGTGCCAGCAGTTTAAGCGGGGGGCCCAGCTTTTATAATTCACCCCTCCACTTT. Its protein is CASSLSGGPSFYNSPLHF.

CDR3 nucleotide sequence: TGCGCCAGCAGCTTATTCGGGGGGGCCGATGTCGAGCAGTACTTC. Protein: CASSLFGGADVEQYF. The J gene is TRBJ2-7, the V gene TRBV5-1, with 8 bases fitting TRBD2. The V gene end was trimmed by 2 bases and the J gene end by 6 bases; junction bases not matched to a gene: 10. In germline, CDR1 is SGHRS, CDR2 YFSETQ. The CDR3 covers 15 residues.

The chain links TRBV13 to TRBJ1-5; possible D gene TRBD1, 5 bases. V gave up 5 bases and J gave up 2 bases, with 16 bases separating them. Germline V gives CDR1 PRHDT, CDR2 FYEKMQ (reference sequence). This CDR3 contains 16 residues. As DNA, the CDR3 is TGTGCCAGCAGCCTCGGGGGGTCGGATGGCAATCAGCCCCAGCATTTT. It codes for CASSLGGSDGNQPQHF.

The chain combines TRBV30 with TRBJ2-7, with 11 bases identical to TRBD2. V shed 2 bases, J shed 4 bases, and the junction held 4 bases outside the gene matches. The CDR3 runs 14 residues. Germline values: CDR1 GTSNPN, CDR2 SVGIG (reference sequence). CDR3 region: CAWSWGLAAYEQYF. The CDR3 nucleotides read TGTGCCTGGAGTTGGGGACTAGCGGCGTACGAGCAGTACTTC.

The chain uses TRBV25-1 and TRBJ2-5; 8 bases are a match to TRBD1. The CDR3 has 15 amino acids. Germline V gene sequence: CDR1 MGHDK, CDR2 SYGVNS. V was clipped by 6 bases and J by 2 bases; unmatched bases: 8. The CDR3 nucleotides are TGTGCCAGCAGACTTCACGGACAGGGACAAGAGACCCAGTACTTC. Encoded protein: CASRLHGQGQETQYF.

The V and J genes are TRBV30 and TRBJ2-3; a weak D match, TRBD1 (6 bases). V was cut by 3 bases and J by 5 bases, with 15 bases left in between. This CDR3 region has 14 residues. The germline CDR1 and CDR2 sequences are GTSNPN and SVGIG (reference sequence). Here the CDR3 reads CAWRLGAGLDTQYF. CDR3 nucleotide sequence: TGTGCCTGGAGACTGGGGGCTGGTTTAGATACGCAGTATTTT.

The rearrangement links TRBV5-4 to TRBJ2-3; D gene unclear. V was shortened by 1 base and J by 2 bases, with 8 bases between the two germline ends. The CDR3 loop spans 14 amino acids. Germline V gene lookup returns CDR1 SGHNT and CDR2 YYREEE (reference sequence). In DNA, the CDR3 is TGTGCCAGCAGCTTGAGGGCCCCCACAGATACGCAGTATTTT. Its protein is CASSLRAPTDTQYF.

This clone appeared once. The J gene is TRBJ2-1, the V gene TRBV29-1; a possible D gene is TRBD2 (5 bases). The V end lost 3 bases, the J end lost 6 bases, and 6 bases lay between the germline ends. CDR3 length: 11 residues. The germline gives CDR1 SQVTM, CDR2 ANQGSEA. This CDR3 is CSVEAGNEQFF. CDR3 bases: TGCAGCGTTGAGGCGGGCAATGAGCAGTTCTTC.

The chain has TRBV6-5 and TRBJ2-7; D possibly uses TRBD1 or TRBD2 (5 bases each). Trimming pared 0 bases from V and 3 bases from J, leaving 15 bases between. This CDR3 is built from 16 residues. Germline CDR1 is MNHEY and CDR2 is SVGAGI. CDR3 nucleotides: TGTGCCAGCAGTTACTCGACGGGGCCAGGCAACTACGAGCAGTACTTC. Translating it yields CASSYSTGPGNYEQYF.

The CDR3 sequence: CASSFPPHSYEQYF. CDR3 bases: TGCGCCAGCAGCTTCCCACCTCACTCCTACGAGCAGTACTTC. J is TRBJ2-7 and V is TRBV5-1; D unclear. The length of the CDR3 is 14 residues. Looked up from germline, CDR1 is SGHRS and CDR2 is YFSETQ. The ends were cut back, 2 bases at V and 0 bases at J, with 9 bases in the middle.

CDR3 nucleotides: TGTGCCAGCAGCTCCCCCGGGCGGTATGGCTACACCTTC. As protein: CASSSPGRYGYTF. The chain is built from TRBV5-4 and TRBJ1-2; D is unresolved. The CDR3 totals 13 residues. V lost 3 bases to trimming and J lost 5 bases, with 11 bases between them. Germline CDR1 is SGHNT and CDR2 is YYREEE (reference sequence).

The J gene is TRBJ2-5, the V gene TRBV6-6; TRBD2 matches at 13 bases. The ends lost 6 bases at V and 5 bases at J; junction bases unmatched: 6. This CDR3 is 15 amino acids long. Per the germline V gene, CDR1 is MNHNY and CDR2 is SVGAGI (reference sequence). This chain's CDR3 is CASSLTSGGRETQYF. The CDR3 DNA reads TGTGCCAGCAGCCTGACTAGCGGGGGGCGGGAGACCCAGTACTTC.

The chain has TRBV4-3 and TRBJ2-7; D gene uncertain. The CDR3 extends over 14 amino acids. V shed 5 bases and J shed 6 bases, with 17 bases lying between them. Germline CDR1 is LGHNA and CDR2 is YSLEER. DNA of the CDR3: TGCGCCAGCAGCGTATCGGTAGAGTCTGGCGAGCAGTACTTC. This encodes CASSVSVESGEQYF.

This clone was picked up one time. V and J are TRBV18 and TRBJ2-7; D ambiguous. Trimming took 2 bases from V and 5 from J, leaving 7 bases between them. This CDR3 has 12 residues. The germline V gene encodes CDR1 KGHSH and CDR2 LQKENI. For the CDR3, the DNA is TGTGCCAGCTCACCAGTGGGGAACGAGCAGTACTTC. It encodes CASSPVGNEQYF.

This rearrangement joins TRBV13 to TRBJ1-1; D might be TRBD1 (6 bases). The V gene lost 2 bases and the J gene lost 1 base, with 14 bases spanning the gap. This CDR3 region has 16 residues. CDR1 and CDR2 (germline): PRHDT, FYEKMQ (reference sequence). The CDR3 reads CASSLRGAGRNTEAFF. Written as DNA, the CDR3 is TGTGCCAGCAGCTTACGGGGGGCGGGGCGGAACACTGAAGCTTTCTTT.